Following are 26 T cell receptor beta chains from one sample sequenced in a study of human T cells and chemical hapten exposure. Via MiXCR, TCRdb re-called the RACE reads, giving one row per CDR3 protein. The sample records approximately 340,000 distinct CDR3 sequences, around 7% being singletons. Time point of the sample: patch test 1, 2 weeks after DPC sensitization. Treatment noted: therapeutic diphenylcyclopropenone sensitization with weekly scalp DPC. This specimen was whole blood, taken in connection with sensitization to the hapten diphenylcyclopropenone (DPC). These TCRs come from a woman younger than 35 with alopecia areata. Some clones in this sample may be carry-over from other donors' samples.

This chain connects TRBV2 to TRBJ2-7; TRBD2 matches 7 bases. This CDR3 contains 15 residues. Trimming removed 8 bases from V and 2 bases from J; junction bases left unmatched: 12. From germline, CDR1 is SNHLY and CDR2 FYNNEI. The CDR3 coding sequence is TGTGCCAGCGCGGAAGGGACTAAAGGACCCTACGAGCAGTACTTC. It translates to CASAEGTKGPYEQYF.

This clonotype has only a few counts. The J gene is TRBJ1-5, the V gene TRBV19; D gene unclear. The CDR3 contains 13 residues. V lost 10 bases and J 7 bases, leaving 17 bases between the germline ends. Germline loops: CDR1 LNHDA, CDR2 SQIVND (reference sequence). This chain's CDR3 is CATGRGVGQPQHF. CDR3 bases: TGTGCCACCGGACGGGGAGTGGGCCAGCCCCAGCATTTT.

The chain has TRBV28 and TRBJ1-2, with a weak D call TRBD1 (6 bases). V was cut by 8 bases and J by 1 base, with 11 bases left in between. The CDR3 consists of 13 residues. Germline-derived CDR1 and CDR2 are MDHEN and SYDVKM. The CDR3 nucleotides read TGTGCCAGCGAGGACAGAAATAACTATGGCTACACCTTC. It codes for CASEDRNNYGYTF.

CDR3: CASSPNSSPDTQYF. CDR3 DNA sequence: TGTGCCAGCAGCCCTAATTCGTCCCCAGATACGCAGTATTTT. The chain employs TRBV7-2 and TRBJ2-3; no clear D gene. The CDR3 totals 14 residues. The germline V gene has CDR1 SGHTA and CDR2 FQGNSA. With 5 bases removed from V and 4 bases from J, the gap between germline ends came to 13 bases.

This clonotype appeared a few times. The CDR3 loop is CASSLLSGLNTEAFF. For the CDR3, the DNA is TGTGCCAGCAGTTTACTCTCGGGTCTGAACACTGAAGCTTTCTTT. V and J are TRBV12-3 or TRBV12-4 and TRBJ1-1; D not certain. V was cut by 2 bases and J by 0 bases, with 10 bases left in between. The CDR3 extends over 15 amino acids.

This clonotype occurred a few times. V usage is TRBV20-1 and J usage is TRBJ2-1, with 12 bases matching TRBD2. The CDR3 has 16 residues. The germline V gene encodes CDR1 DFQATT and CDR2 SNEGSKA (reference sequence). V was pared by 1 base and J by 6 bases, with 7 bases of the junction left unmatched. In DNA, the CDR3 is TGCAGTGCTAGAGGACCTAGCGGGGGGGCTCTCAATGAGCAGTTCTTC. Residues: CSARGPSGGALNEQFF.

Ten or more counts support this clonotype. The V call is TRBV12-3 or TRBV12-4, the J call TRBJ2-1; weak D call: TRBD2 (6 bases). The CDR3 sequence is 13 residues long. The ends were cut back, 3 bases at V and 9 bases at J, with 12 bases in the middle. The CDR3 protein is CASSFQRVSEQFF. In DNA form, the CDR3 reads TGTGCCAGCAGTTTTCAGCGGGTTAGTGAGCAGTTCTTC.

The chain joins TRBV28 to TRBJ2-3; unclear D gene. Trimming stripped 3 bases from V and 2 bases from J, with 15 bases between. The CDR3 sequence is 16 residues long. Germline CDR1 reads MDHEN; CDR2 reads SYDVKM. The CDR3 protein is CASSFFRGGYTDTQYF. The DNA of the CDR3 is TGTGCCAGCAGTTTTTTTCGCGGCGGTTACACAGATACGCAGTATTTT. The variable domain in full, with the rest retrieved from reference TRBV28 and TRBJ2-3, is DVKVTQSSRYLVKRTGEKVFLECVQDMDHENMFWYRQDPGLGLRLIYFSYDVKMKEKGDIPEGYSVSREKKERFSLILESASTNQTSMYLCASSFFRGGYTDTQYFGPGTRLTVL.

This clonotype was observed a few times. This rearrangement joins TRBV6-1 to TRBJ2-5, with 8 nucleotides matching TRBD1. Germline CDR1 is MNHNS and CDR2 is SASEGT. CDR3 length equals 14 residues. V dropped 9 bases and J dropped 1; count of bases not matched to a gene: 7. The DNA for the CDR3 is TGTGCCAGTACGACAGGGGTTTCCCAAGAGACCCAGTACTTC. Its protein is CASTTGVSQETQYF.

This clonotype was seen ten or more times. The V and J genes are TRBV6-1 and TRBJ2-1; 9 bases fit TRBD1. V shed 6 bases, J shed 6 bases, and the junction held 9 bases outside the gene matches. The CDR3 has 15 amino acids. In germline, CDR1 is MNHNS, CDR2 SASEGT. CDR3 protein: CASRVRDRDFNEQFF. As DNA, the CDR3 is TGTGCCAGCAGAGTCCGGGACAGGGATTTCAATGAGCAGTTCTTC.

Ten or more counts support this clonotype. The V call is TRBV6-5, the J call TRBJ2-1; D possibly corresponds to TRBD2 (6 bases). The CDR3 sequence is 16 residues long. V lost 2 bases to trimming and J lost 2 bases, with 13 bases between them. From germline, CDR1 is MNHEY and CDR2 SVGAGI. DNA of the CDR3: TGTGCCAGCAGTTACGAGTCGACGGGAGCCTACAATGAGCAGTTCTTC. Translation: CASSYESTGAYNEQFF.

This clonotype was counted many times. V and J are TRBV12-3 or TRBV12-4 and TRBJ2-2; no firm D call. V lost 1 base and J lost 12, with 3 bases in between. This CDR3 has 10 amino acids. CDR3 sequence reads: CASSLGKLFF. CDR3 coding DNA: TGTGCCAGCAGTTTAGGGAAGCTGTTTTTT.

This chain uses TRBV18 with TRBJ2-3; 9 nucleotides line up with TRBD2. Germline V gene lookup returns CDR1 KGHSH and CDR2 LQKENI. Trimming removed 4 bases from V and 2 bases from J; junction bases left unmatched: 4. The CDR3 length is 15 residues. Written as DNA, the CDR3 is TGTGCCAGCTCACGCCAGCGGGGGGCCACAGATACGCAGTATTTT. Residues: CASSRQRGATDTQYF.

This chain joins TRBV5-6 and TRBJ1-5; D not resolved. The CDR3 is made up of 15 amino acids. CDR1 is SGHDT, CDR2 YYEEEE, per germline. The ends were cut back, 0 bases at V and 0 bases at J, with 7 bases in the middle. The DNA for the CDR3 is TGTGCCAGCAGCTTGGCGGGAACTAGCAATCAGCCCCAGCATTTT. It specifies CASSLAGTSNQPQHF.

This clonotype showed up just a few times. The rearrangement links TRBV4-1 to TRBJ1-4; 9 bases are shared with TRBD1. CDR1 and CDR2 from the germline V gene are MGHRA and YSYEKL. V was clipped by 2 bases and J by 13 bases; unmatched bases: 8. The length of the CDR3 is 14 residues. DNA for the CDR3: TGCGCCAGCAGCCAATCCGGGACAGGGCGTATACTGTTTTTT. This sequence encodes CASSQSGTGRILFF.

V usage is TRBV18 and J usage is TRBJ1-5, with D possibly being TRBD1 (5 bases). The ends were cut back, 3 bases at V and 8 bases at J, with 17 bases in the middle. Germline CDR1 is KGHSH and CDR2 is LQKENI. The CDR3 is made up of 15 amino acids. CDR3 bases: TGTGCCAGCTCACCCTCGGGGGAGGAGGGAGAGCCCCAGCATTTT. Protein product: CASSPSGEEGEPQHF.

This clonotype has ten or more counts. The V and J genes are TRBV2 and TRBJ2-7; no clear D gene. V gave up 3 bases and J gave up 6 bases, with 9 bases separating them. The V gene's germline CDR1 is SNHLY and CDR2 FYNNEI. The CDR3 length is 12 residues. The CDR3 region has the DNA TGTGCCAGCAGTGAGTCAAGGCCCGAGCAGTACTTC. It yields the protein CASSESRPEQYF.

This chain connects TRBV18 to TRBJ2-1; D remains ambiguous. This CDR3 has 13 amino acids. The V gene's germline CDR1 is KGHSH and CDR2 LQKENI. Trimming stripped 6 bases from V and 5 bases from J, with 11 bases between. Written as DNA, the CDR3 is TGTGCCAGCTCGTCAAGCGAAAACAATGAGCAGTTCTTC. Residues: CASSSSENNEQFF.

The table lists this clonotype with a few counts. The rearrangement links TRBV13 to TRBJ1-6; D gene unclear. The germline V gene encodes CDR1 PRHDT and CDR2 FYEKMQ (reference sequence). The CDR3 has 11 amino acids. V lost 3 bases and J lost 13, with 7 bases in between. CDR3 loop: CASSFGGPLHF. The CDR3 region has the DNA TGTGCCAGCAGCTTTGGAGGGCCCCTCCACTTT.

This clonotype has at least ten counts. This chain connects TRBV6-2 or TRBV6-3 to TRBJ1-5, with a tentative D call TRBD1 (5 bases). Trimming took off 6 bases at V and 11 bases at J, with 14 bases between the two ends. The V gene's germline CDR1 is MNHEY and CDR2 SVGEGT. This CDR3 is 12 amino acids long. The CDR3 bases are TGTGCCAGCAGCCGAGGGGCGGTGGCCCAGCATTTT. Its translation is CASSRGAVAQHF.

This clonotype was seen a few times. The V gene is TRBV5-6, the J gene TRBJ2-1; 9 bases line up with TRBD1. The V gene's germline CDR1 is SGHDT and CDR2 YYEEEE. The CDR3 loop spans 15 amino acids. The V gene end was trimmed by 0 bases and the J gene end by 4 bases; junction bases not matched to a gene: 2. DNA for the CDR3: TGTGCCAGCAGCTTGGAGGGGACAGGGTACAATGAGCAGTTCTTC. Its protein is CASSLEGTGYNEQFF.

Worth noting for this clonotype: This may stem from a read error, because a much larger clone lies one nucleotide away. This rearrangement joins TRBV5-1 to TRBJ2-2, with D unresolved. The germline CDR1 and CDR2 sequences are SGHRS and YFSETQ. The CDR3 length is 15 residues. CDR3 residues: CASSFVPKYTWELFF. In DNA form, the CDR3 reads TGCGCCAGCAGTTTTGTCCCAAAATACACCTGGGAGCTGTTTTTT.

In its sample, this clonotype was seen a few times. The CDR3 coding sequence is TGTGCCAGCAGCTTAGAAACCAGGCCCGACACCGGGGAGCTGTTTTTT. Its protein product is CASSLETRPDTGELFF. V usage is TRBV7-6 and J usage is TRBJ2-2; D remains unclear. CDR1 SGHVS and CDR2 FNYEAQ come from the germline V gene. The CDR3 is made up of 16 amino acids. Trimming took off 1 base at V and 3 bases at J, with 12 bases between the two ends.

The genes are TRBV7-9 and TRBJ1-1, with TRBD1 identical over 9 bases. Germline trimming cut 5 bases from V and 7 bases from J; bases unmatched to any gene: 14. CDR3 size: 16 residues. From germline, CDR1 is SEHNR and CDR2 FQNEAQ (reference sequence). DNA of the CDR3: TGTGCCAGCAGCCAACAGGGGGCGCGGGCATTAATTGAAGCTTTCTTT. It is translated as CASSQQGARALIEAFF.

Ten or more counts support this clonotype. The rearrangement joins TRBV12-3 or TRBV12-4 to TRBJ1-1; 8 bases match TRBD1. This CDR3 has 14 residues. The J segment lost 3 bases and the V segment lost 7 bases, leaving 7 bases of the junction unmatched. CDR3 region: CASNPGGYDTEAFF. The CDR3 DNA follows: TGTGCCAGCAACCCAGGGGGCTACGACACTGAAGCTTTCTTT.

J is TRBJ1-3 and V is TRBV20-1; D remains ambiguous. CDR1 and CDR2 (germline): DFQATT, SNEGSKA (reference sequence). The length of the CDR3 is 14 residues. V was clipped by 5 bases and J by 4 bases, with 15 bases between them. CDR3 protein: CSAPDPTTGNTIYF. CDR3 coding DNA: TGCAGTGCTCCTGACCCGACGACAGGAAACACCATATATTTT.